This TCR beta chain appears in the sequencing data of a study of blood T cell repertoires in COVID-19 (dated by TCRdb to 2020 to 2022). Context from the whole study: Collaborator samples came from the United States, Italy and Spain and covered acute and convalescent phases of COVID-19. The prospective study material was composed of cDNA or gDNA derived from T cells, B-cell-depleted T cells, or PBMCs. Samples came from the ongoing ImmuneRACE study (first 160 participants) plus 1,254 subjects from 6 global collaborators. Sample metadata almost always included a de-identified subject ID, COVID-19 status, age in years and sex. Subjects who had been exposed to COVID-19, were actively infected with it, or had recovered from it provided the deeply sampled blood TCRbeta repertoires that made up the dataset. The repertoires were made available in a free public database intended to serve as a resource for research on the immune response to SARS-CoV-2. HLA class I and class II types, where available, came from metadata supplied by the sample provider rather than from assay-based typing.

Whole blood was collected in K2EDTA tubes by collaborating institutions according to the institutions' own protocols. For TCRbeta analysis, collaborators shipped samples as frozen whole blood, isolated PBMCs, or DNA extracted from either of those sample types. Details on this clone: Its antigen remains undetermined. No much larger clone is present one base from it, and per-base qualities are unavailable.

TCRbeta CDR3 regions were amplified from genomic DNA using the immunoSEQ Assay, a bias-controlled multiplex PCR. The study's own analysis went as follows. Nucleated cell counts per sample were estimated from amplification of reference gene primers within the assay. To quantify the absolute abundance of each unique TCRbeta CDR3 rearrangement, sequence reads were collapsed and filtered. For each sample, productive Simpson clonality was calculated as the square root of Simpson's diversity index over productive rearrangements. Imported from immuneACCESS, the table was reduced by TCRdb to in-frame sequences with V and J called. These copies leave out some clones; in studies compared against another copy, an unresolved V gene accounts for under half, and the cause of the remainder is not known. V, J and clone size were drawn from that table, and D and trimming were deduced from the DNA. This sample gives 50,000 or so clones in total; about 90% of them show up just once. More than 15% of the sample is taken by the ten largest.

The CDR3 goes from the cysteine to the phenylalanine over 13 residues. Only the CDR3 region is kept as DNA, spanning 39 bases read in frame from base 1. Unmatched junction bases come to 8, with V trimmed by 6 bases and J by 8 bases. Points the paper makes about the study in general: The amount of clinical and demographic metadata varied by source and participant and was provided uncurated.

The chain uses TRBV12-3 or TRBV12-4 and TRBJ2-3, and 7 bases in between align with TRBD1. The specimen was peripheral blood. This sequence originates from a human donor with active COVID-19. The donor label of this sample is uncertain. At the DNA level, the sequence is TGTGCCAGCAGGGGACAGTACCCCGGTACGCAGTATTTT. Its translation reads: CASRGQYPGTQYF.